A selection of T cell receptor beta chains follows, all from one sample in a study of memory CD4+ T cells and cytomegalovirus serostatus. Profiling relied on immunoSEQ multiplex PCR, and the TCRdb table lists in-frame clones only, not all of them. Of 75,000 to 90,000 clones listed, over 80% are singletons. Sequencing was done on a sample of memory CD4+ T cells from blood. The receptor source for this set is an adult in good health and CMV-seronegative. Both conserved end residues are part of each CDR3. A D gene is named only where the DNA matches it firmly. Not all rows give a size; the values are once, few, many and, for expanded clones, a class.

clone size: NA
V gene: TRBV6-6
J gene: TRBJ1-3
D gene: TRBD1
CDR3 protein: CASSGTGGRNTIYF
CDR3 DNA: TGTGCCAGCAGCGGGACAGGGGGGAGAAACACCATATATTTT

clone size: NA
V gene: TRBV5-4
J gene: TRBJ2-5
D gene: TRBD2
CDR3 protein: CASSRLAGEETQYF
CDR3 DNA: TGTGCCAGCAGCCGACTAGCGGGGGAAGAGACCCAGTACTTC

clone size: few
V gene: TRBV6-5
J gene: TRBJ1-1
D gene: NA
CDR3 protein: CASSYLQSLSPLAFF
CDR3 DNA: TGTGCCAGCAGTTATCTACAGAGTCTTTCGCCCTTGGCTTTCTTT

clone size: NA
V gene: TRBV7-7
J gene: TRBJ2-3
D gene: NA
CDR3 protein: CASSKGEHTQYF
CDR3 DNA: TGTGCTAGCAGCAAAGGGGAACATACGCAGTATTTT

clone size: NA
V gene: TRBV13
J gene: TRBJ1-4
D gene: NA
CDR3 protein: CASSLASGVGFEKLFF
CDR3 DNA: TGTGCCAGCAGCTTAGCATCAGGAGTAGGGTTCGAAAAACTGTTTTTT

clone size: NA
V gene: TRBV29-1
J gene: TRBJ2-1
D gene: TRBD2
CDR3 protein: CSGLGAGGANEQFF
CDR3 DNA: TGCAGCGGCCTAGGGGCGGGGGGGGCCAATGAGCAGTTCTTC

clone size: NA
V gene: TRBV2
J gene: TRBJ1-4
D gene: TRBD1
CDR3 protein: CASSERTGGQKLFF
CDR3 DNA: TGTGCCAGCAGTGAACGGACAGGAGGGCAAAAACTGTTTTTT

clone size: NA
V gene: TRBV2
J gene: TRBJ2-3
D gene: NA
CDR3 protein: CASSFGQTDTQYF
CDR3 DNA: TGTGCCAGCTCCTTTGGACAGACAGATACGCAGTATTTT

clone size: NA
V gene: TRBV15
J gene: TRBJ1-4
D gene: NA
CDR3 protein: CATSKRSQLVEKLFF
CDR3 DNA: TGTGCCACCAGCAAACGGTCTCAGCTGGTTGAAAAACTGTTTTTT

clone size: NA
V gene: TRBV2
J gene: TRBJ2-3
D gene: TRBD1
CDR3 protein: CASGTGGAPQLSTDTQYF
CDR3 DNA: TGTGCCAGCGGGACAGGGGGTGCTCCTCAACTCTCGACAGATACGCAGTATTTT

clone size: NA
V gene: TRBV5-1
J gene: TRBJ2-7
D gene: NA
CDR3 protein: CASSLIRGEQYF
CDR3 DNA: TGCGCCAGCAGCCTAATTCGAGGAGAGCAGTACTTC

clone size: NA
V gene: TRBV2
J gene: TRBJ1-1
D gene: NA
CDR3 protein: CASYVRNTEAFF
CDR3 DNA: TGTGCCAGCTATGTCCGGAACACTGAAGCTTTCTTT

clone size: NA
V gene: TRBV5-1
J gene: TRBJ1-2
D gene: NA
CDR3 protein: CASSFGGLGNYGYTF
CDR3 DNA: TGCGCCAGCAGCTTCGGGGGGCTCGGTAACTATGGCTACACCTTC

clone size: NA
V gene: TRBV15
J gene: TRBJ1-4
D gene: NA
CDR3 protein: CATAPGGPTNEKLFF
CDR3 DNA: TGTGCCACCGCCCCCGGGGGCCCAACTAATGAAAAACTGTTTTTT

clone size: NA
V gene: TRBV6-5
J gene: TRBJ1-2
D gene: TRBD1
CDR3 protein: CASSYSGQVSGGGYTF
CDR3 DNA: TGTGCCAGCAGTTACTCGGGACAGGTCTCAGGAGGTGGCTACACCTTC

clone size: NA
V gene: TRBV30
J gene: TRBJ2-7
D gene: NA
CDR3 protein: CAWSVPGVTIYEQYF
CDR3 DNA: TGTGCCTGGAGTGTACCAGGAGTTACCATTTACGAGCAGTACTTC

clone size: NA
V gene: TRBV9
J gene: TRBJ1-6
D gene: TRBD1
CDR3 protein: CASSAQGANNSPLHF
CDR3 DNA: TGTGCCAGCAGCGCCCAGGGGGCGAATAATTCACCCCTCCACTTT

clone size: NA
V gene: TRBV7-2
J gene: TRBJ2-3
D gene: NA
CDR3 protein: CASSYTGPPSTDTQYF
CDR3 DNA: TGTGCCAGCAGCTATACCGGGCCCCCCAGCACAGATACGCAGTATTTT

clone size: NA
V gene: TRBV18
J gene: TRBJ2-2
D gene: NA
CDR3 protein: CASSPPWGRTGELFF
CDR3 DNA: TGTGCCAGCTCACCACCCTGGGGACGGACCGGGGAGCTGTTTTTT

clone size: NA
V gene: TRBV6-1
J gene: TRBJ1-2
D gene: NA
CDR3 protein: CASSPPPPRRYGYTF
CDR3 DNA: TGTGCCAGCAGCCCCCCGCCTCCACGACGCTATGGCTACACCTTC

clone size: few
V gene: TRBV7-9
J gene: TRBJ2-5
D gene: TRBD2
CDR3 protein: CASSPRLWRGDQETQYF
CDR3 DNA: TGTGCCAGCAGCCCGAGGCTCTGGCGGGGGGACCAAGAGACCCAGTACTTC

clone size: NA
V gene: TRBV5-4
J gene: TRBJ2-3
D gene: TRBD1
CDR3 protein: CASRTGTGSDTQYF
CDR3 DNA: TGTGCCAGCAGGACCGGGACAGGGTCAGATACGCAGTATTTT

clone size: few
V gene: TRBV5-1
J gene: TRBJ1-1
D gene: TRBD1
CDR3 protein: CASSRTGPANTEAFF
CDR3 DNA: TGCGCCAGCAGCAGGACAGGGCCGGCAAACACTGAAGCTTTCTTT

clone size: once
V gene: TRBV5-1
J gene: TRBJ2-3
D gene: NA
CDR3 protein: CASSRTASTDTQYF
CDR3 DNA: TGCGCCAGCAGCCGGACGGCTAGCACAGATACGCAGTATTTT

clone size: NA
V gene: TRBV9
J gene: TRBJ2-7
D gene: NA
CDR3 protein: CASSRFLDTYEQYF
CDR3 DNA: TGTGCCAGCAGCCGATTCTTGGACACCTACGAGCAGTACTTC

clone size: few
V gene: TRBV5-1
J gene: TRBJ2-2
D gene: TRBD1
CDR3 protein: CASSLVQGATGELFF
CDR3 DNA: TGCGCCAGCAGCTTGGTCCAGGGGGCAACCGGGGAGCTGTTTTTT

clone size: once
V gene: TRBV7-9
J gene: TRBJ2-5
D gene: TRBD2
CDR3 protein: CASSFFPSGAETQYF
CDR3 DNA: TGTGCCAGCAGCTTCTTCCCTAGCGGGGCTGAGACCCAGTACTTC

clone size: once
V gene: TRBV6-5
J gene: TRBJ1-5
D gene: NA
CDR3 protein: CASSLQGGQPQHF
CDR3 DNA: TGTGCCAGCAGCCTACAAGGGGGTCAGCCCCAGCATTTT

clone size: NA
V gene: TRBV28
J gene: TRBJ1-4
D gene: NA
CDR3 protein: CASSPSLGGLNEKLFF
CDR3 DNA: TGTGCCAGCAGCCCCTCACTAGGAGGGCTCAATGAAAAACTGTTTTTT

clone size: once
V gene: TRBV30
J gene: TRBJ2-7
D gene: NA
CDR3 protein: CAWGRNLDYEQYF
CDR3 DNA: TGTGCCTGGGGCCGGAACCTAGACTACGAGCAGTACTTC

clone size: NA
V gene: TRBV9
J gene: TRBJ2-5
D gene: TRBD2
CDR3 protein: CASSATRGSGGISRETQYF
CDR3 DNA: TGTGCCAGCAGCGCGACCAGAGGGAGCGGGGGGATTTCCCGAGAGACCCAGTACTTC

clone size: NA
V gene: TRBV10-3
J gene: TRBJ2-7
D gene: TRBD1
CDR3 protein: CAISGGQGTYEQYF
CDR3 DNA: TGTGCCATCAGCGGGGGACAGGGAACCTACGAGCAGTACTTC

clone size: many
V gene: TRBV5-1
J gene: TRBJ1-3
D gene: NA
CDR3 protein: CASSVGSVSGNTIYF
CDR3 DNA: TGCGCCAGCAGCGTCGGGAGTGTTTCTGGAAACACCATATATTTT

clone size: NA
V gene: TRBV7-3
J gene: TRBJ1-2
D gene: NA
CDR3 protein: CASSLNVGGDGYTF
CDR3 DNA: TGTGCCAGCAGCTTAAATGTCGGGGGGGATGGCTACACCTTC

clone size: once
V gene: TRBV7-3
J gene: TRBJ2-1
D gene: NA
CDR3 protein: CASSLKWSSYNEQFF
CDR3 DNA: TGTGCCAGCAGCTTAAAATGGAGCTCCTACAATGAGCAGTTCTTC

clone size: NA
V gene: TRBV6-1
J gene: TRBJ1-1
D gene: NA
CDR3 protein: CASSGHMNTEAFF
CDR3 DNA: TGTGCCAGCAGTGGCCACATGAACACTGAAGCTTTCTTT

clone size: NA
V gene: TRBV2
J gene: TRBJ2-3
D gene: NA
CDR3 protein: CASSYTADTQYF
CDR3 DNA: TGTGCCAGCAGTTACACTGCAGATACGCAGTATTTT

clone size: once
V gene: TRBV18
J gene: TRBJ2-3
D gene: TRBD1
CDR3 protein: CASSPSSGQGDTDTQYF
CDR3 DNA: TGTGCCAGCTCACCATCCTCTGGGCAGGGGGACACAGATACGCAGTATTTT

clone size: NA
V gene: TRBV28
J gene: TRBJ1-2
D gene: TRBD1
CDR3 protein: CASSLWGRAGGFASGGNGYTF
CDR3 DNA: TGTGCCAGCAGTTTATGGGGGCGGGCAGGGGGCTTTGCGAGCGGAGGGAATGGCTACACCTTC

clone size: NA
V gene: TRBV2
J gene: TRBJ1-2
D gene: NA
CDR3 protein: CASKEYGYGYTF
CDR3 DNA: TGTGCCAGCAAAGAGTACGGCTATGGCTACACCTTC

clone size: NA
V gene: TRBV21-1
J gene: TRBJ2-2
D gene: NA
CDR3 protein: CASEGSTTRLTGELFF
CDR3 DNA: TGTGCCAGCGAAGGCTCGACGACTAGATTGACCGGGGAGCTGTTTTTT

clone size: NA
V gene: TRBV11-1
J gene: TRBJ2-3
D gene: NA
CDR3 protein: CASSFPADTQYF
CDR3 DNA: TGTGCCAGCAGCTTTCCGGCAGATACGCAGTATTTT

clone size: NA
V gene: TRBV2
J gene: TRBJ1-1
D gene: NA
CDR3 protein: CASSEAWGNTEAFF
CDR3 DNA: TGTGCCAGCAGTGAGGCGTGGGGGAACACTGAAGCTTTCTTT

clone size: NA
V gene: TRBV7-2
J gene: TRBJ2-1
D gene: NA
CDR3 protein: CASSSQSAVYNEQFF
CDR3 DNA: TGTGCCAGCAGCTCACAAAGCGCGGTTTACAATGAGCAGTTCTTC

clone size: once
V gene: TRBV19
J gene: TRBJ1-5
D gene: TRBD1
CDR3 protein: CASSVYRGNNQPQHF
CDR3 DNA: TGTGCCAGTAGTGTGTACAGGGGGAACAATCAGCCCCAGCATTTT

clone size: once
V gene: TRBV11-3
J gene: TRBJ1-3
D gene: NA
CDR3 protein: CASRCTGSGNTIYF
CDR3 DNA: TGTGCCAGCAGATGTACAGGGTCGGGAAACACCATATATTTT

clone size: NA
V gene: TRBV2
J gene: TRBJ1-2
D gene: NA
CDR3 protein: CASGTLYGYTF
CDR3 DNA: TGTGCCAGCGGCACTCTGTATGGCTACACCTTC

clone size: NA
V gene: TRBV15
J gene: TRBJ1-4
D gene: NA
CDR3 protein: CATSRDRTTTNEKLFF
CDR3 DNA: TGTGCCACCAGCAGAGACAGAACCACAACTAATGAAAAACTGTTTTTT

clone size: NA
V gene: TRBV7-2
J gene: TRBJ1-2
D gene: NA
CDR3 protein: CASSPLGVSNYGYTF
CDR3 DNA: TGTGCCAGCAGCCCGCTAGGGGTATCTAACTATGGCTACACCTTC

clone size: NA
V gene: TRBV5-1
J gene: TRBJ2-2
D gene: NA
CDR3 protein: CASSLAGGTTGELFF
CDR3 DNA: TGCGCCAGCAGCTTGGCAGGCGGTACTACCGGGGAGCTGTTTTTT

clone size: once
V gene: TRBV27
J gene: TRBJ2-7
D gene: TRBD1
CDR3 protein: CASRPRDREGRQYF
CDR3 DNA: TGTGCCAGCAGACCCCGGGACAGGGAGGGACGGCAGTACTTC

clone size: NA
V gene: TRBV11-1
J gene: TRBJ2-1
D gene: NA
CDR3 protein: CASSRNRGGNNEQFF
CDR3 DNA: TGTGCCAGCAGCCGAAACAGGGGCGGGAACAATGAGCAGTTCTTC

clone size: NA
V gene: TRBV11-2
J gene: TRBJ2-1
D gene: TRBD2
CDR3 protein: CASSLGSGGFNEQFF
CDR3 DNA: TGTGCCAGCAGCTTAGGTAGCGGGGGGTTTAATGAGCAGTTCTTC

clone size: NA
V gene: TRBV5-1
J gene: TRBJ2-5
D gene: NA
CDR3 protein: CASSLTGEPQETQYF
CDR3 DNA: TGCGCCAGCAGCTTGACGGGGGAGCCACAAGAGACCCAGTACTTC